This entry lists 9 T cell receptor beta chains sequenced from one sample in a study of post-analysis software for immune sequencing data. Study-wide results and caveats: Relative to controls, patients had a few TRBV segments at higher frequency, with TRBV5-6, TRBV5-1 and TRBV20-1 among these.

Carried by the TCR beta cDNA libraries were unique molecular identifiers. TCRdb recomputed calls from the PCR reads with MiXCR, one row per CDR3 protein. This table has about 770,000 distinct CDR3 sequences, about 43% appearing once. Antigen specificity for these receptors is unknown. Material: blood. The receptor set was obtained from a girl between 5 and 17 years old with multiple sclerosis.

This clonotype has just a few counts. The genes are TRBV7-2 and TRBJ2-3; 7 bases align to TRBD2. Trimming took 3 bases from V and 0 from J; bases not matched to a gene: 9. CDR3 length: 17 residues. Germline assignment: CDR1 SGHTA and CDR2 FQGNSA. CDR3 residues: CASSLRLAARSTDTQYF. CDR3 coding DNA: TGTGCCAGCAGCTTGAGGCTAGCGGCCAGGAGCACAGATACGCAGTATTTT.

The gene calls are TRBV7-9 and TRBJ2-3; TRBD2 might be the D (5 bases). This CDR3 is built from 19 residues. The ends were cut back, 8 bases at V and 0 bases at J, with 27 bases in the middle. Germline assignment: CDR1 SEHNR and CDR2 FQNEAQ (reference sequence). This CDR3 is CASRGQRSRSTSSTDTQYF. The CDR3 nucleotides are TGTGCCAGCCGAGGCCAGCGGAGCCGTTCCACATCTAGCACAGATACGCAGTATTTT.

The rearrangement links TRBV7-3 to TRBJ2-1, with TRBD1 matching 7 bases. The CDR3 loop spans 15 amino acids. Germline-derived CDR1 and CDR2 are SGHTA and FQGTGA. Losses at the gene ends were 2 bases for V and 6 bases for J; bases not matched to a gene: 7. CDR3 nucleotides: TGTGCCAGCAGCTTATACGAGGGGGCAGGCAATGAGCAGTTCTTC. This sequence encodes CASSLYEGAGNEQFF.

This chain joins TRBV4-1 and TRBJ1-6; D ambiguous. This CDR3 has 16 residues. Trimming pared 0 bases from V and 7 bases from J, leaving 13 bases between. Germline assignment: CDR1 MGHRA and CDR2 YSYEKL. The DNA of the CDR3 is TGCGCCAGCAGCCAAGATATCGGGAGGAAGAATTCACCCCTCCACTTT. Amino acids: CASSQDIGRKNSPLHF.

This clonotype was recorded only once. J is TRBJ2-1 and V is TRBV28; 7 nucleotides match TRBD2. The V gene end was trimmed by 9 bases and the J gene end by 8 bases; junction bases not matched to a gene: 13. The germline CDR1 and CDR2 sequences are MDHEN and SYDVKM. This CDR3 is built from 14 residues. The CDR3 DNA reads TGTGCCAGTCGGTGGGGGAGGGCCAACTATGAGCAGTTCTTC. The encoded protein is CASRWGRANYEQFF.

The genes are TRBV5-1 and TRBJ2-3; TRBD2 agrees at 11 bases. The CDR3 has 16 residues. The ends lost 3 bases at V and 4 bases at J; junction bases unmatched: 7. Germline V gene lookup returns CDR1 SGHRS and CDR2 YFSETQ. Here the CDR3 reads CASSSYSGGAADTQYF. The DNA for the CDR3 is TGCGCCAGCAGCTCTTATAGCGGGGGGGCCGCAGATACGCAGTATTTT.

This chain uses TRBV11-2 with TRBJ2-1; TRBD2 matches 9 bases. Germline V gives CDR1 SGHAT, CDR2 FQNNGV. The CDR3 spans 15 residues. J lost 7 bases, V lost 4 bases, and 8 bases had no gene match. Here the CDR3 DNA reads TGTGCCAGCAGCTCCGGACTAGCGTCCCCTAATGAGCAGTTCTTC. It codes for CASSSGLASPNEQFF.

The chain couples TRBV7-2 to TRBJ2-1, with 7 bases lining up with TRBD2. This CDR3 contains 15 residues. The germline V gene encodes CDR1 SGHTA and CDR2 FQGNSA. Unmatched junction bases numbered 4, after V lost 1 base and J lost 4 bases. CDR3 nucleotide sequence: TGTGCCAGCAGCTTAGGGGGGGGGGATTACAATGAGCAGTTCTTC. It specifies CASSLGGGDYNEQFF.

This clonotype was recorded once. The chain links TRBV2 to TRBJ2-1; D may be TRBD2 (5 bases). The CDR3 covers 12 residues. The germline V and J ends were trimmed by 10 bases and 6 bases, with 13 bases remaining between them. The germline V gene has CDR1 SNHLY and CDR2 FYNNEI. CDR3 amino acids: CAIPGRGNEQFF. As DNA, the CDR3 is TGTGCCATCCCCGGACGGGGCAATGAGCAGTTCTTC. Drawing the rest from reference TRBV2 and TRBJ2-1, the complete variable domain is EPEVTQTPSHQVTQMGQEVILRCVPISNHLYFYWYRQILGQKVEFLVSFYNNEISEKSEIFDDQFSVERPDGSNFTLKIRSTKLEDSAMYFCAIPGRGNEQFFGPGTRLTVL.